This paragraph reports one T cell receptor (beta chain). Its antigen is unknown. These data come from a study of cytomegalovirus exposure and HLA in healthy donors. Across the study: Earlier, 150 million to 200 million T cells were analyzed, and 90 million to 120 million unique TCR beta sequences were found among them.

60 Vbeta and 13 Jbeta primers were used in PCR. Here immunoSEQ multiplex PCR was the method, and the copy in TCRdb shows in-frame clones only, minus some. The data include roughly 150,000 clones; the top ten clones carry roughly 1.6%. Whole-study results and caveats: Previously analyzed data showed that most TCR beta V segments were productive at a frequency of about 90% or about 30%.

Unrecorded immune exposures were likely, despite nominal health at sampling. The V end was cut by 4 bases, the J end by 5 bases, with 18 bases between. In germline, CDR1 is SGHDT, CDR2 YYEEEE. This CDR3 region has 15 residues. This clonotype originated in a woman aged 50 to 65 in good health and CMV-seronegative. Input material: PBMCs. V gene TRBV5-6 combines with J gene TRBJ2-5; perhaps TRBD1 as D (5 bases). CDR3 nucleotide sequence: TGTGCCAGCAGCCTCCCAACAGGCCGCCACGAGACCCAGTACTTC. Protein product: CASSLPTGRHETQYF.